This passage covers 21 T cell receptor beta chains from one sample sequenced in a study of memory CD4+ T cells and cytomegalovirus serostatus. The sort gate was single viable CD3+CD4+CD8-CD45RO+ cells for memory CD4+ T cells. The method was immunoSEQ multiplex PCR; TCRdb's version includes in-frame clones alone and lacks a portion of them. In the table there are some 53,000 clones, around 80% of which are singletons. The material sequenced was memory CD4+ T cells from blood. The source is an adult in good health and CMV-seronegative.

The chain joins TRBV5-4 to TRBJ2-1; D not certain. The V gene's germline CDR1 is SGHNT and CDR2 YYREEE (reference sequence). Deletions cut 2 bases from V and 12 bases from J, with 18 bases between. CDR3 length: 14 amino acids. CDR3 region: CASSFGADLKGQFF. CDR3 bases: TGTGCCAGCAGCTTTGGTGCGGACCTAAAGGGGCAGTTCTTC. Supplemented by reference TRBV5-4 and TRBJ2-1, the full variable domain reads ETGVTQSPTHLIKTRGQQVTLRCSSQSGHNTVSWYQQALGQGPQFIFQYYREEENGRGNFPPRFSGLQFPNYSSELNVNALELDDSALYLCASSFGADLKGQFFGPGTRLTVL.

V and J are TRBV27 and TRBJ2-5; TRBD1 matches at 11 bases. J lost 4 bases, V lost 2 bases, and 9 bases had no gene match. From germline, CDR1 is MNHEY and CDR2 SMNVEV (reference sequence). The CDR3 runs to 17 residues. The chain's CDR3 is CASSLRGTGGFRETQYF. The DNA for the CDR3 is TGTGCCAGCAGTTTACGAGGGACAGGGGGTTTTCGAGAGACCCAGTACTTC.

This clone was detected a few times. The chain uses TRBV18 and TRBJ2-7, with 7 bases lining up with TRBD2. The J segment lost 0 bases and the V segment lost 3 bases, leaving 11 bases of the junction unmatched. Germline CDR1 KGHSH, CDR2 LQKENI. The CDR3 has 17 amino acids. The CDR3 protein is CASSPPASGALSYEQYF. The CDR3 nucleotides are TGTGCCAGCTCACCTCCCGCGAGCGGGGCGCTCTCCTACGAGCAGTACTTC.

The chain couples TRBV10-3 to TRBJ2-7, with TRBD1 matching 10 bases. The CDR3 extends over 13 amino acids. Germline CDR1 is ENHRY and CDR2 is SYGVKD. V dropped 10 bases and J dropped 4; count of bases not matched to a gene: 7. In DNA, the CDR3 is TGTGCCACCCACCGGGACAGGGGATACGAGCAGTACTTC. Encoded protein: CATHRDRGYEQYF.

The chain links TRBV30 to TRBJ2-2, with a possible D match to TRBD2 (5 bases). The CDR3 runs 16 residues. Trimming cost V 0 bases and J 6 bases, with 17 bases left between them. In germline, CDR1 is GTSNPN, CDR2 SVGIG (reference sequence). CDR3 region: CAWSVLSLGAAGELFF. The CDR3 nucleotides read TGTGCCTGGAGTGTACTATCCTTAGGAGCGGCCGGGGAGCTGTTTTTT.

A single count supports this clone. The CDR3 is CSLRTGDEQYF. The CDR3 DNA follows: TGCAGCCTCCGGACAGGGGACGAGCAGTACTTC. This chain uses TRBV29-1 with TRBJ2-7, with 9 bases aligning to TRBD1. Trimming took 8 bases from V and 5 from J; bases not matched to a gene: 4. From germline, CDR1 is SQVTM and CDR2 ANQGSEA. This CDR3 has 11 residues.

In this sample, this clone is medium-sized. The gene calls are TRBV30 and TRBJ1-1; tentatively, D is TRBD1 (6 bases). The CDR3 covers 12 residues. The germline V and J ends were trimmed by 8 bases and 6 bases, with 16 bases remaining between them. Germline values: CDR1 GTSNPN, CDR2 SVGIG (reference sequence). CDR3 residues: CAGGHSDAEAFF. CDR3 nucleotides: TGTGCCGGGGGCCACTCGGACGCTGAAGCTTTCTTT.

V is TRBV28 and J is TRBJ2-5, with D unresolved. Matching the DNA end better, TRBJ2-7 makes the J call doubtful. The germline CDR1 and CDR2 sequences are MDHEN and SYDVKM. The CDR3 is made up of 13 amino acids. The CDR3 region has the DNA TGTGCCAGTTACTCCGGGTCATCTTACGAGCAGTACTTC. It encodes CASYSGSSYEQYF.

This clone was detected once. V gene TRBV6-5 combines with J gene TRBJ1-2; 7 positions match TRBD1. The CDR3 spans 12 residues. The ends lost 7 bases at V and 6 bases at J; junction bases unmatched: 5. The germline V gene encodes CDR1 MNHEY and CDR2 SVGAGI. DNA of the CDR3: TGTGCCAGCACCACGACAGGGAATGGCTACACCTTC. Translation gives CASTTTGNGYTF.

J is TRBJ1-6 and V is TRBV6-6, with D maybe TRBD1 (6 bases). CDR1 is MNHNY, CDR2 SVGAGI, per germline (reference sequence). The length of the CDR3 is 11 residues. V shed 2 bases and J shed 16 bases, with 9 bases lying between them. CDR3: CASSYIDRLHF. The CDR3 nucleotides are TGTGCCAGCAGTTACATCGACAGGCTCCACTTT.

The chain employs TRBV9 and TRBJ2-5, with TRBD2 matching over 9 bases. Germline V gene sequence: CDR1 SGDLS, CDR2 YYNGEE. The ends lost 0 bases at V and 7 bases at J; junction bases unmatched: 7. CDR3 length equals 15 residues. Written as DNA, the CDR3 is TGTGCCAGCAGCGTAGGAAGCGGGGGGACGGGGACCCAGTACTTC. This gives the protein CASSVGSGGTGTQYF.

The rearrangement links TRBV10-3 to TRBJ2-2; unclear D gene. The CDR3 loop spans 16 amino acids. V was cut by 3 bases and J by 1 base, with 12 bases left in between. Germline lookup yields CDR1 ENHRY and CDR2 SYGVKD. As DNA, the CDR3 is TGTGCCATCAGTGAACTGCGAACCGGGAACACCGGGGAGCTGTTTTTT. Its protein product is CAISELRTGNTGELFF.

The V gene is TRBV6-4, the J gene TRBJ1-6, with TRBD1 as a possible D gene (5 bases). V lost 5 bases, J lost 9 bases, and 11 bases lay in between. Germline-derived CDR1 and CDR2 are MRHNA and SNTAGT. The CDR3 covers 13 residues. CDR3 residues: CASSPAQGSPLHF. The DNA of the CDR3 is TGTGCCAGCAGTCCCGCGCAGGGTTCACCCCTCCACTTT.

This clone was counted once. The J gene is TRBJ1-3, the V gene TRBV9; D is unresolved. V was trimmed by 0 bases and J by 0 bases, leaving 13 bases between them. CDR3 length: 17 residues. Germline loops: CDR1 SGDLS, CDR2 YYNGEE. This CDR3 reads CASSVGVDFSSGNTIYF. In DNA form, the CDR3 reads TGTGCCAGCAGCGTAGGGGTGGACTTCAGCTCTGGAAACACCATATATTTT.

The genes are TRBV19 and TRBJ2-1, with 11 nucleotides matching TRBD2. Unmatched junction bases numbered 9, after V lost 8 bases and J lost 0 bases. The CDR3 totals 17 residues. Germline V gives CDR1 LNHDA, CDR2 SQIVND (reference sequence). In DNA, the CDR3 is TGTGCCAGTGCGGGACTAGCGGTTTCCAGCTCCTACAATGAGCAGTTCTTC. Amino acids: CASAGLAVSSSYNEQFF.

The CDR3 spells CASSLGQGVNTDTQYF. DNA of the CDR3: TGTGCCAGCAGCCTGGGACAGGGGGTAAACACAGATACGCAGTATTTT. This rearrangement joins TRBV5-4 to TRBJ2-3, with TRBD1 identical over 11 bases. This CDR3 region has 16 residues. V shed 4 bases, J shed 2 bases, and the junction held 6 bases outside the gene matches. CDR1 is SGHNT, CDR2 YYREEE, per germline (reference sequence). The full variable domain, completed using reference TRBV5-4 and TRBJ2-3, is ETGVTQSPTHLIKTRGQQVTLRCSSQSGHNTVSWYQQALGQGPQFIFQYYREEENGRGNFPPRFSGLQFPNYSSELNVNALELDDSALYLCASSLGQGVNTDTQYFGPGTRLTVL.

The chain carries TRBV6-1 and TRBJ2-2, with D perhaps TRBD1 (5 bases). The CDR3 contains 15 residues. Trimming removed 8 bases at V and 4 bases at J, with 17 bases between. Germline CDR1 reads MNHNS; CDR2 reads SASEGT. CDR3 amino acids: CASRPSGYGTGELFF. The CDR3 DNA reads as TGTGCCAGCCGCCCGTCAGGGTATGGCACCGGGGAGCTGTTTTTT.

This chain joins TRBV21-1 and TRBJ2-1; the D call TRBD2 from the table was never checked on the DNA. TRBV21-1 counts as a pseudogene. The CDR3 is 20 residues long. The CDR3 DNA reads TGTGCCAGCAGCAGAAAAAAAACCCGGGGGCTAGCGGGGGACTACAATGAGCAGTTCTTC. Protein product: CASSRKKTRGLAGDYNEQFF.

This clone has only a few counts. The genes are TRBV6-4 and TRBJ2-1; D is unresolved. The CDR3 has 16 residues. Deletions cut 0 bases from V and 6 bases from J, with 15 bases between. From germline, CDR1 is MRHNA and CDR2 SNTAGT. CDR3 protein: CASSDSVVRVGNEQFF. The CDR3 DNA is TGTGCCAGCAGTGACTCTGTGGTAAGGGTAGGCAATGAGCAGTTCTTC.

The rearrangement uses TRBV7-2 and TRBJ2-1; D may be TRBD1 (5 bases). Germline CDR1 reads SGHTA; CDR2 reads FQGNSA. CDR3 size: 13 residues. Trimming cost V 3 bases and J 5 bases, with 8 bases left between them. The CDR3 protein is CASSFKTDNEQFF. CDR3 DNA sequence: TGTGCCAGCAGCTTTAAGACAGACAATGAGCAGTTCTTC.

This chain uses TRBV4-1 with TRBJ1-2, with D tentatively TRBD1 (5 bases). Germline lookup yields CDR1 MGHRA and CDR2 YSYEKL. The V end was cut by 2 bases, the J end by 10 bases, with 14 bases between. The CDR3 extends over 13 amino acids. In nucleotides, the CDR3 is TGCGCCAGCAGCCAACTCGGACACCGATACTACACCTTC. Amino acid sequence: CASSQLGHRYYTF.